Reported below is one T cell receptor beta chain. The antigen is undetermined. An end of the junction does not agree with germline; a read error may underlie this. TCRdb redid the calling of the RT-PCR reads with MiXCR, one entry per CDR3 protein. Among approximately 530,000 distinct CDR3 sequences listed, over 10% were seen once. This record belongs to a study of response to subunit inactivated influenza vaccine. Study-wide results and caveats: With each seasonal influenza vaccination, the authors suggested, few new T cells are recruited.

This CDR3 has 19 residues. Sequencing was performed on PBMCs from blood, taken more than 35 days after vaccination. This TCR was recovered from a man aged 50 or older who received an inactivated influenza vaccine. The V gene is TRBV12-3 or TRBV12-4, the J gene TRBJ2-1; D not certain. The CDR3 sequence is CARSSIPERQEFVYNEQFF. The CDR3 DNA sequence: TGTGCCCGCAGTTCGATACCTGAAAGGCAGGAATTTGTTTACAATGAGCAGTTCTTC.